This passage covers 16 T cell receptor beta chains from one sample sequenced in a study of PD-L1 blockade in urothelial cancer. Described time point: peripheral blood 6 weeks after treatment start. Assay used: immunoSEQ multiplex PCR; TCRdb lists only in-frame clones, some missing. The table records roughly 110,000 clones, under 95% of them present only once. The source material was PBMCs, sampled around atezolizumab (anti-PD-L1) treatment. These receptors were taken from a man aged 55 to 70 with urothelial cancer.

The chain links TRBV19 to TRBJ2-1; 8 nucleotides line up with TRBD2. The J segment lost 2 bases and the V segment lost 5 bases, leaving 8 bases of the junction unmatched. Germline CDR1 is LNHDA and CDR2 is SQIVND (reference sequence). CDR3 size: 16 residues. The CDR3 is CASSLSGTRTYNEQFF. CDR3 nucleotide sequence: TGTGCCAGTAGTCTATCCGGGACTAGGACCTACAATGAGCAGTTCTTC.

CDR3 nucleotides: TGCGCCAGCAGCCATGGACAGAGCTCTGGAAACACCATATATTTT. Protein product: CASSHGQSSGNTIYF. The chain carries TRBV4-3 and TRBJ1-3; maybe TRBD1 (6 bases). CDR1 is LGHNA and CDR2 is YSLEER in the germline V gene. The CDR3 totals 15 residues. The V gene lost 3 bases and the J gene lost 0 bases, with 9 bases spanning the gap.

The rearrangement links TRBV29-1 to TRBJ2-4; TRBD1 aligns across 11 bases. In germline, CDR1 is SQVTM, CDR2 ANQGSEA. The CDR3 extends over 15 amino acids. The V and J ends lost 3 bases and 8 bases, in that order; junction bases with no gene match: 9. This CDR3 is CSVESKGTGGDIQYF. The CDR3 region has the DNA TGCAGCGTTGAGTCGAAAGGGACAGGGGGGGACATTCAGTACTTC. The entire variable domain, with the rest obtained from reference TRBV29-1 and TRBJ2-4, is as follows: SAVISQKPSRDICQRGTSLTIQCQVDSQVTMMFWYRQQPGQSLTLIATANQGSEATYESGFVIDKFPISRPNLTFSTLTVSNMSPEDSSIYLCSVESKGTGGDIQYFGAGTRLSVL.

This chain joins TRBV6-5 and TRBJ2-1; 12 bases fit TRBD2. CDR3 length: 15 amino acids. Per the germline V gene, CDR1 is MNHEY and CDR2 is SVGAGI. J was trimmed by 6 bases and V by 6 bases; bases with no gene match: 6. CDR3 sequence reads: CASSLLAGGGNEQFF. As DNA, the CDR3 is TGTGCCAGCAGCTTGCTAGCGGGGGGGGGCAATGAGCAGTTCTTC.

This chain joins TRBV18 and TRBJ1-1; TRBD1 matches 7 bases. J gave up 1 base and V 3 bases, and 11 bases lay outside the gene matches. There are 17 residues in the CDR3. Germline lookup yields CDR1 KGHSH and CDR2 LQKENI. CDR3 DNA sequence: TGTGCCAGCTCACCGCAGGCTACAGGGGTGGGGAACACTGAAGCTTTCTTT. It is translated as CASSPQATGVGNTEAFF.

This clone was seen a few times. The chain uses TRBV4-3 and TRBJ2-7; 10 bases agree with TRBD1. Germline V gene lookup returns CDR1 LGHNA and CDR2 YSLEER. CDR3 length: 15 residues. Trimming removed 3 bases from V and 0 bases from J; junction bases left unmatched: 2. CDR3 amino acids: CASSQGQGTSYEQYF. The CDR3 region has the DNA TGCGCCAGCAGCCAGGGACAGGGGACCTCCTACGAGCAGTACTTC.

The chain combines TRBV4-3 with TRBJ2-7, with 8 bases aligning to TRBD2. CDR1 and CDR2 (germline): LGHNA, YSLEER. CDR3 length: 14 amino acids. With 4 bases clipped from V and 2 bases from J, the junction kept 4 bases outside the gene matches. The CDR3 reads CASSPREGAYEQYF. Here the CDR3 DNA reads TGCGCCAGCAGCCCACGGGAGGGGGCCTACGAGCAGTACTTC.

The table lists this clone with a count of one. The V and J genes are TRBV29-1 and TRBJ1-4; D gene ambiguous. Germline V gives CDR1 SQVTM, CDR2 ANQGSEA. The germline V and J ends were trimmed by 5 bases and 5 bases, with 9 bases remaining between them. The CDR3 totals 12 residues. The CDR3 coding sequence is TGCAGCGTTATAGAACAGAATGAAAAACTGTTTTTT. Translated: CSVIEQNEKLFF.

The chain employs TRBV21-1 and TRBJ1-2; the table calls TRBD1, which could not be checked here. TRBV21-1 is reported as a pseudogene. This CDR3 comprises 13 residues. CDR3 DNA sequence: TGTGCCAGCAGCAAAGAATACAGATATGGCTACACCTTC. Translating it yields CASSKEYRYGYTF.

This rearrangement joins TRBV9 to TRBJ2-4; D uncertain. Trimming took off 0 bases at V and 9 bases at J, with 13 bases between the two ends. Per the germline V gene, CDR1 is SGDLS and CDR2 is YYNGEE. The CDR3 totals 14 residues. The CDR3 protein is CASSVDYSVGIQYF. In DNA, the CDR3 is TGTGCCAGCAGCGTAGACTATTCGGTCGGCATTCAGTACTTC.

The CDR3 DNA reads TGTGCCATCAGTGAGGGGACTAGCAGCTACGAGCAGTACTTC. This encodes CAISEGTSSYEQYF. This sequence joins TRBV10-3 and TRBJ2-7; 9 bases are a match to TRBD2. CDR3 length: 14 residues. The germline V gene encodes CDR1 ENHRY and CDR2 SYGVKD. The V segment lost 2 bases and the J segment 3 bases; nucleotides outside the gene matches: 2.

This sequence joins TRBV5-4 and TRBJ1-4, with 10 bases identical to TRBD1. Trimming at V came to 2 bases and at J to 8 bases, leaving 9 bases not matched to a gene. Germline assignment: CDR1 SGHNT and CDR2 YYREEE (reference sequence). The CDR3 has 16 residues. CDR3 loop: CASSFFQGTGVEKLFF. Written as DNA, the CDR3 is TGTGCCAGCAGCTTTTTTCAAGGGACAGGGGTGGAAAAACTGTTTTTT.

The chain links TRBV7-9 to TRBJ2-1, with 10 positions matching TRBD2. V was clipped by 0 bases and J by 5 bases; unmatched bases: 4. The CDR3 has 16 amino acids. Germline CDR1 reads SEHNR; CDR2 reads FQNEAQ (reference sequence). CDR3 loop: CASSLARTSGDNEQFF. The CDR3 nucleotides are TGTGCCAGCAGCTTAGCGAGGACTAGCGGAGACAATGAGCAGTTCTTC.

The rearrangement links TRBV4-2 to TRBJ2-7; 16 nucleotides align to TRBD2. The CDR3 is 20 amino acids. After removal of 4 bases from V and 2 bases from J, the junction contained 14 bases not matched to a gene. Germline V lookup: CDR1 LGHNA, CDR2 YNFKEQ. The CDR3 DNA reads TGTGCCAGCAGCCGGACTACCGGGACTAGCGGGAGGGTCAACCCCTACGAGCAGTACTTC. Translated, it gives CASSRTTGTSGRVNPYEQYF.

In DNA form, the CDR3 reads TGTGCCAGCAGCGGAAGGACAGGGGGTGGCTACACCTTC. Its protein is CASSGRTGGGYTF. The V and J genes are TRBV9 and TRBJ1-2, with 10 nucleotides matching TRBD1. Germline CDR1 SGDLS, CDR2 YYNGEE. This CDR3 comprises 13 residues. Trimming removed 3 bases from V and 7 bases from J; junction bases left unmatched: 3.

This clone was recorded only once. The V call is TRBV5-1, the J call TRBJ2-2, with TRBD1 identical over 9 bases. V gave up 3 bases and J gave up 5 bases; unmatched junction bases: 11. Germline V gene lookup returns CDR1 SGHRS and CDR2 YFSETQ. This CDR3 is built from 17 residues. CDR3: CASSSNPSGQGTGELFF. The CDR3, as DNA: TGCGCCAGCAGCTCGAACCCCAGCGGACAGGGGACCGGGGAGCTGTTTTTT.